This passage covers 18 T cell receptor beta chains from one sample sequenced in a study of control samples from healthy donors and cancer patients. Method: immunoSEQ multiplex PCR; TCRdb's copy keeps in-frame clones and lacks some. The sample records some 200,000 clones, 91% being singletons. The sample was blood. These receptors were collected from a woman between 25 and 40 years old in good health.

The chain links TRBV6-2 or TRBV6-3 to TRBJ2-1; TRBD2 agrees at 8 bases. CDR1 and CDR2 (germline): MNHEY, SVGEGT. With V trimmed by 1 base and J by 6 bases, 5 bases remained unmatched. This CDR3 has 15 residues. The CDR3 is CASSYWAGGGNEQFF. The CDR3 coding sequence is TGTGCCAGCAGTTACTGGGCGGGAGGAGGCAATGAGCAGTTCTTC.

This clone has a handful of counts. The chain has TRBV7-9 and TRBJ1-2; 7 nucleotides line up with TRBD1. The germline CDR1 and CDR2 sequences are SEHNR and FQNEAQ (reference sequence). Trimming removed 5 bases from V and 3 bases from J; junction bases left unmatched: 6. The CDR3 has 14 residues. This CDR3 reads CASSAGQQDYGYTF. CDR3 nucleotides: TGTGCCAGCAGCGCGGGACAGCAGGACTATGGCTACACCTTC.

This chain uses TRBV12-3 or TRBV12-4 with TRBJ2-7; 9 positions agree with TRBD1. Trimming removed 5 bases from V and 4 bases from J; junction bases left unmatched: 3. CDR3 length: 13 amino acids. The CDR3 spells CASSPGTGYEQYF. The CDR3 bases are TGTGCCAGCAGTCCCGGGACAGGGTACGAGCAGTACTTC.

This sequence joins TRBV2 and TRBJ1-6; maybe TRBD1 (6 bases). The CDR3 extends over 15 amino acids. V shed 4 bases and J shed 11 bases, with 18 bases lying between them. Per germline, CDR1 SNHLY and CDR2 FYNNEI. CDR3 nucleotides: TGTGCCAGCAGTGGGTTCGAAGGGGGAGGGACACCCCTCCACTTT. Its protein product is CASSGFEGGGTPLHF. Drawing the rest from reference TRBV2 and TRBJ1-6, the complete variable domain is EPEVTQTPSHQVTQMGQEVILRCVPISNHLYFYWYRQILGQKVEFLVSFYNNEISEKSEIFDDQFSVERPDGSNFTLKIRSTKLEDSAMYFCASSGFEGGGTPLHFGNGTRLTVT.

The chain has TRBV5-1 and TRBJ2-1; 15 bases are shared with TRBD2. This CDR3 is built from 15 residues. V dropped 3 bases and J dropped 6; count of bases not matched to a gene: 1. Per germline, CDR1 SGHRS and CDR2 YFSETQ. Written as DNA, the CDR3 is TGCGCCAGCAGCTGGACTAGCGGGGGGGCCAATGAGCAGTTCTTC. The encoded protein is CASSWTSGGANEQFF.

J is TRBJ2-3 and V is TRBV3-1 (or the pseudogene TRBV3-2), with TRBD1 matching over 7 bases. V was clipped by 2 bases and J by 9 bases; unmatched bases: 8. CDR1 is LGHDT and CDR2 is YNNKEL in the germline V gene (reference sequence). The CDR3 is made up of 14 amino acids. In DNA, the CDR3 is TGTGCCAGCAGCCAAAAGTCCTTAGGGGGCACGCAGTATTTT. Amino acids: CASSQKSLGGTQYF.

The CDR3 nucleotides read TGTGCCAGTAGTAAGGGGACAAGCACACAAGAGACCCAGTACTTC. Translating it yields CASSKGTSTQETQYF. V is TRBV19 and J is TRBJ2-5; D may be TRBD1 (6 bases). Germline V CDR1 and CDR2: LNHDA, SQIVND (reference sequence). The ends were cut back, 4 bases at V and 2 bases at J, with 14 bases in the middle. The CDR3 is 15 amino acids.

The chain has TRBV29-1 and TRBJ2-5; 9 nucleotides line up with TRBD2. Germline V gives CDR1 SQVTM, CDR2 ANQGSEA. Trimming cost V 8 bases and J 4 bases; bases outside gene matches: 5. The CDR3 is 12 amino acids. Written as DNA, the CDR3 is TGCAGCTTTATAGCGGGAGCAGAGACCCAGTACTTC. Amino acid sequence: CSFIAGAETQYF.

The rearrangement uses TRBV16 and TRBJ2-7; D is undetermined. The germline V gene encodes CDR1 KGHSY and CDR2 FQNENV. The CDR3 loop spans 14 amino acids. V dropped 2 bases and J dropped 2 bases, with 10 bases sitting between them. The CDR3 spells CASSQRARPYEQYF. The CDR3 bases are TGTGCCAGCAGCCAACGAGCCAGACCCTACGAGCAGTACTTC.

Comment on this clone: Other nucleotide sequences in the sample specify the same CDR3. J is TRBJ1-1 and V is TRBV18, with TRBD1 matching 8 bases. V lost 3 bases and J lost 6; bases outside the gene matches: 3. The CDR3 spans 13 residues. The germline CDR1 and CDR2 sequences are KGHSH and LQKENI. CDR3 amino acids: CASSPGQGAEAFF. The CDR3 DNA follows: TGTGCCAGCTCACCCGGACAGGGCGCTGAAGCTTTCTTT.

The chain's CDR3 is CASRLGSTGGVTGELFF. CDR3 sequence (DNA): TGTGCAAGTCGCTTAGGATCGACAGGGGGCGTCACCGGGGAGCTGTTTTTT. This sequence joins TRBV12-2 and TRBJ2-2; the table's TRBD1 call for D was not verified on the DNA. TRBV12-2 is listed as a pseudogene. This CDR3 comprises 17 residues.

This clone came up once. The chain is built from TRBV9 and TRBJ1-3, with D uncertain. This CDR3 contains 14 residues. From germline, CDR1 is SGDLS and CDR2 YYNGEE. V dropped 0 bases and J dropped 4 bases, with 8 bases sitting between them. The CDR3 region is CASSVATQGNTIYF. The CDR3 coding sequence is TGTGCCAGCAGCGTAGCTACCCAGGGAAACACCATATATTTT.

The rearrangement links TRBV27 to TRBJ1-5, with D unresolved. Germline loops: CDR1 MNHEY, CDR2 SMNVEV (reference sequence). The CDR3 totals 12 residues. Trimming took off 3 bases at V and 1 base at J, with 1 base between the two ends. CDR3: CASSFSNQPQHF. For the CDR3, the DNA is TGTGCCAGCAGTTTCAGCAATCAGCCCCAGCATTTT.

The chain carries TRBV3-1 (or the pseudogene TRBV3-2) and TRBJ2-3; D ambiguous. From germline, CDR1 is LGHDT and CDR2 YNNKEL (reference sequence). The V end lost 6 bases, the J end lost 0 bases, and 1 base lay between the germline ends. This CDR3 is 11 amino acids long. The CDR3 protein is CASRSTDTQYF. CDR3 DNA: TGTGCCAGCAGGAGCACAGATACGCAGTATTTT.

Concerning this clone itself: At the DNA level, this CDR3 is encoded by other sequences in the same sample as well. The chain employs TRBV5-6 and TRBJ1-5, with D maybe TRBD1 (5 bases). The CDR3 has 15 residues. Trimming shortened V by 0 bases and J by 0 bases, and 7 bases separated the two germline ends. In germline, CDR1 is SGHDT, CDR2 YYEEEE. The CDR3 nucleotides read TGTGCCAGCAGCTTGGGACAGTATAGCAATCAGCCCCAGCATTTT. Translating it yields CASSLGQYSNQPQHF.

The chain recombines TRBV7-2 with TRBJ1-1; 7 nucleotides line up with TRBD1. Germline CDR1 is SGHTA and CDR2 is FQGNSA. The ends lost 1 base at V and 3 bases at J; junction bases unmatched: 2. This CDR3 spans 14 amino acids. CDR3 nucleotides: TGTGCCAGCAGCTTAGAGGGGGCGCACACTGAAGCTTTCTTT. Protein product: CASSLEGAHTEAFF. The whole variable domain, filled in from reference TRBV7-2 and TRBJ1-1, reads GAGVSQSPSNKVTEKGKDVELRCDPISGHTALYWYRQSLGQGLEFLIYFQGNSAPDKSGLPSDRFSAERTGGSVSTLTIQRTQQEDSAVYLCASSLEGAHTEAFFGQGTRLTVV.

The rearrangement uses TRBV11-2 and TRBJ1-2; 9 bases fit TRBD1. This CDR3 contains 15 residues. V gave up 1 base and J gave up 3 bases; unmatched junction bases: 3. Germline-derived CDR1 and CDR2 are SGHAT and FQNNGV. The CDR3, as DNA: TGTGCCAGCAGCTTAGGGACAGGGGCATACTATGGCTACACCTTC. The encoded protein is CASSLGTGAYYGYTF.

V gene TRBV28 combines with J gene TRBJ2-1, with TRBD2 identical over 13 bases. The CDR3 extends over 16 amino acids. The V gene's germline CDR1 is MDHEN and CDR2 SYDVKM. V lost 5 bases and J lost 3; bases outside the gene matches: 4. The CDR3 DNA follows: TGTGCCAGCAGTCGCGGACTAGCGGGAGTCTACAATGAGCAGTTCTTC. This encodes CASSRGLAGVYNEQFF.